A selection of T cell receptor beta chains follows, all from one sample in a study of T cell repertoires in cytomegalovirus infection. TCRdb reprocessed the reads via MiXCR and lists one record per CDR3 protein. This sample has 700,000 to 950,000 distinct CDR3 sequences, with 30% to 35% found just once. No cognate antigen is known for these TCRs. The sample consisted of cultured CD8+ T cells from PBMCs, taken from culture after CMV antigen stimulation. These receptors were collected from a human donor in good health (CMV status not recorded). Some clones in this sample may be carry-over from other donors' samples. CDR3s include the opening cysteine and the closing phenylalanine or tryptophan. A D gene is named only where the DNA matches it firmly. Size tells how often a clone was seen (once, few, many) or the class of an expanded clone, and some rows leave it out.

j_call clone_size d_call v_call cdr3_aa cdr3_nt
TRBJ1-1 . . TRBV7-9 CASSLLGGGNTEAFF TGTGCCAGCAGCTTACTCGGAGGAGGGAACACTGAAGCTTTCTTT
TRBJ2-1 . . TRBV6-6 CASSYGAWALFF TGTGCCAGCAGTTACGGGGCCTGGGCTCTGTTCTTC
TRBJ2-1 . . TRBV27 CASSLTGAPYNEQFF TGTGCCAGCAGTTTAACCGGAGCCCCCTACAATGAGCAGTTCTTC
TRBJ2-1 . TRBD2 TRBV2 CASSESLAGVNEQFF TGTGCCAGCAGTGAATCACTAGCGGGGGTCAATGAGCAGTTCTTC
TRBJ1-1 . . TRBV6-8 CASSPQGWGNTEAFF TGTGCCAGCAGTCCTCAGGGGTGGGGAAACACTGAAGCTTTCTTT
TRBJ1-1 . . TRBV5-6 CASSLGTGSHTEAFF TGTGCCAGCAGCTTGGGCACAGGGTCTCACACTGAAGCTTTCTTT
TRBJ1-2 . TRBD1 TRBV6-2/TRBV6-3 CASSLNTGTGVYGYTF TGTGCCAGCAGTCTCAACACCGGGACAGGGGTCTATGGCTACACCTTC
TRBJ1-1 few . TRBV5-5 CASSLVGGGLRNTEAFF TGTGCCAGCAGCTTGGTCGGCGGAGGCCTCCGAAACACTGAAGCTTTCTTT
TRBJ1-4 few . TRBV27 CASSFSPDTGEKLFF TGTGCCAGCAGTTTCTCCCCTGATACGGGGGAAAAACTGTTTTTT
TRBJ1-1 . . TRBV7-9 CASSSDSLEAFF TGTGCCAGCAGCTCCGACAGTCTTGAAGCTTTCTTT
TRBJ2-1 . TRBD1 TRBV19 CASSIGTGGYYNEQFF TGTGCCAGTAGTATAGGCACAGGGGGTTACTACAATGAGCAGTTCTTC
TRBJ2-4 . TRBD1 TRBV9 CASSSGQGSKNIQYF TGTGCCAGCAGCTCGGGACAGGGGTCCAAAAACATTCAGTACTTC
TRBJ2-1 few . TRBV6-2/TRBV6-3 CACRRAYNEQFF TGTGCCTGCCGGAGGGCCTACAATGAGCAGTTCTTC
TRBJ2-7 . TRBD1 TRBV7-9 CASSSPVGGAGQGGPYEQYF TGTGCCAGCAGCTCTCCAGTAGGGGGCGCGGGACAGGGTGGGCCCTACGAGCAGTACTTC
TRBJ2-1 . . TRBV14 CASSQDSLDNEPFF TGTGCCAGCAGCCAAGATAGCCTTGACAATGAGCCGTTCTTC
TRBJ2-5 few . TRBV3-1 CASSPGLSRETQYF TGTGCCAGCAGCCCCGGATTAAGCCGAGAGACCCAGTACTTC
TRBJ2-5 many . TRBV7-9 CASSLEGLRETQYF TGTGCCAGCAGCTTAGAAGGCCTCCGAGAGACCCAGTACTTC
TRBJ2-3 many TRBD1 TRBV7-8 CASSLARTGGLTDTQYF TGTGCCAGCAGCTTAGCTAGGACAGGGGGCCTCACAGATACGCAGTATTTT
TRBJ2-7 many . TRBV5-1 CASSLGTGTYEQYF TGTGCCAGCAGTTTAGGGACGGGAACCTACGAGCAGTACTTC
TRBJ1-1 once . TRBV19 CASRQSQNTEAFF TGTGCCAGTAGACAGAGCCAGAACACTGAAGCTTTCTTT
TRBJ2-3 few TRBD1 TRBV12-3/TRBV12-4 CASRYSDRSLTDTQYF TGTGCCAGCAGGTACTCGGACAGGTCCCTCACAGATACGCAGTATTTT
TRBJ1-5 . . TRBV9 CASSVGSGKQPQHF TGTGCCAGCAGCGTAGGGTCAGGGAAACAGCCCCAGCATTTT
TRBJ1-2 few . TRBV7-6 CASTLTEAYGYTF TGTGCCAGCACCCTGACGGAGGCCTATGGCTACACCTTC
TRBJ1-5 . TRBD1 TRBV28 CASSNGQGVQPQHF TGTGCCAGCAGTAACGGACAGGGTGTTCAGCCCCAGCATTTT
TRBJ2-2 . . TRBV27 CASKKSGLITGELFF TGTGCCAGCAAAAAGTCGGGGTTGATCACCGGGGAGCTGTTTTTT
TRBJ2-3 few . TRBV12-3/TRBV12-4 CASSFPGAPAPDTQYF TGTGCCAGCAGTTTCCCGGGGGCCCCTGCCCCAGATACGCAGTATTTT
TRBJ2-5 . . TRBV7-7 CASSFLGGLETQYF TGTGCTAGCAGCTTTCTTGGGGGGCTGGAGACCCAGTACTTC
TRBJ2-7 . . TRBV29-1 CSVVTENSYEQYF TGCAGCGTTGTTACAGAGAACTCCTACGAGCAGTACTTC
TRBJ1-2 . . TRBV29-1 CSVPFRGASNYGYTF TGCAGCGTTCCTTTCCGGGGGGCGTCTAACTATGGCTACACCTTC
TRBJ1-1 . . TRBV9 CASREGGSKEAFF TGTGCCAGCAGGGAAGGGGGATCCAAGGAAGCTTTCTTT
TRBJ1-2 . . TRBV28 CASSPLQGSNYGYTF TGTGCCAGCAGTCCCCTTCAGGGGTCTAACTATGGCTACACCTTC
TRBJ1-1 few . TRBV10-2 CASSVDPYWYTEAFF TGCGCCAGCAGTGTGGACCCCTATTGGTACACTGAAGCTTTCTTT
TRBJ2-3 few . TRBV28 CASSFGRSYTDTQYF TGTGCCAGCAGTTTCGGGAGAAGTTACACAGATACGCAGTATTTT
TRBJ2-1 . TRBD1 TRBV12-3/TRBV12-4 CASSQGAGGGLNEQFF TGTGCCAGCAGTCAAGGGGCAGGGGGCGGGCTCAATGAGCAGTTCTTC
TRBJ1-2 . . TRBV19 CASLTVRSTEGYTF TGTGCCAGTTTAACGGTCCGGTCGACGGAAGGCTACACCTTC
TRBJ1-5 many . TRBV6-1 CASSGGAETSYSNQPQHF TGTGCCAGCAGTGGGGGTGCCGAGACGAGTTATAGCAATCAGCCCCAGCATTTT
TRBJ2-7 . TRBD1 TRBV27 CASSFDRGPLWSEQYF TGTGCCAGCAGTTTCGACAGGGGACCTCTCTGGTCGGAGCAGTACTTC
TRBJ2-1 many . TRBV7-2 CASSPIQGYNEQFF TGTGCCAGCAGCCCTATCCAGGGGTACAATGAGCAGTTCTTC
TRBJ1-1 . . TRBV7-6 CASSSSDRNTEAFF TGTGCCAGCAGCTCCTCGGACAGGAACACTGAAGCTTTCTTT
TRBJ1-2 few . TRBV4-1 CASSQDRTENYGYTF TGCGCCAGCAGCCAAGATCGAACTGAGAACTATGGCTACACCTTC
TRBJ1-1 . . TRBV7-8 CASSLATSGGDGVRF TGTGCCAGCAGCTTAGCGACCTCCGGTGGGGATGGGGTGCGCTTT
TRBJ2-3 . TRBD2 TRBV4-3 CASSQDRLAGAFTDTQYF TGCGCCAGCAGCCAAGACCGACTAGCGGGGGCTTTCACAGATACGCAGTATTTT
TRBJ2-7 . TRBD1 TRBV18 CASSPTGFADEQYF TGTGCCAGCTCACCGACAGGGTTCGCGGACGAGCAGTACTTC
TRBJ1-2 . . TRBV19 CASSTGTEPNYGYTF TGTGCCAGTAGTACAGGAACAGAGCCGAACTATGGCTACACCTTC
TRBJ2-3 few TRBD1 TRBV7-6 CASSLAETGESTDTQYF TGTGCCAGCAGCTTAGCAGAGACAGGGGAGAGCACAGATACGCAGTATTTT
TRBJ1-1 . . TRBV4-1 CASSQDNGIEAFF TGCGCCAGCAGCCAAGATAATGGGATTGAAGCTTTCTTT
TRBJ2-1 once TRBD2 TRBV9 CASSEVAGGWSDEQFF TGTGCCAGCAGCGAAGTAGCGGGGGGGTGGTCGGATGAGCAGTTCTTC
TRBJ1-1 . . TRBV7-9 CASSLGGGGMEKAFF TGTGCCAGCAGCTTAGGGGGGGGGGGGATGGAGAAAGCTTTCTTT
TRBJ1-6 . . TRBV7-9 CASSLVVTENSPLHF TGTGCCAGCAGCTTAGTTGTGACAGAAAATTCACCCCTCCACTTT
TRBJ1-1 . TRBD1 TRBV10-3 CAISESGGQAAGAFF TGTGCCATCAGTGAGTCGGGGGGACAGGCGGCAGGTGCTTTCTTT
TRBJ2-5 few TRBD1 TRBV12-3/TRBV12-4 CASSTGTGVDQETQYF TGTGCCAGCAGTACCGGGACAGGGGTTGACCAAGAGACCCAGTACTTC
TRBJ1-2 few . TRBV6-5 CASSYSGTAGTNYGYTF TGTGCCAGCAGTTACTCGGGGACGGCCGGAACTAACTATGGCTACACCTTC